The rows below give T cell receptor beta chains drawn from one sample of a study of shared clonotypes between healthy human individuals. Some clones are missing from TCRdb's copy, which holds only in-frame ones; the method was immunoSEQ multiplex PCR. The repertoire holds more than 2,000,000 clones, with approximately 93% as singletons. Source material: naive CD4+ T cells from PBMCs. Receptors originate from a man aged 18 to 35 in good health. Some clones in this sample may be carry-over from other donors' samples. Both conserved end residues are part of each CDR3. D genes are given only for firm matches. A clone size is listed for some rows: how often the clone was seen (once, few, many), or a class if it is expanded.

clone_size: once
d_call: -
v_call: TRBV2
j_call: TRBJ2-1
cdr3_nt: TGTGCCAGCATTGTAGGGGCGTCCTACAATGAGCAGTTCTTC
cdr3_aa: CASIVGASYNEQFF

clone_size: -
d_call: TRBD2
v_call: TRBV9
j_call: TRBJ2-6
cdr3_nt: TGTGCCAGCAGCGGAGGTGGTCAGGGAGGGTTCTCTGGGGCCAACGTCCTGACTTTC
cdr3_aa: CASSGGGQGGFSGANVLTF

clone_size: -
d_call: -
v_call: TRBV28
j_call: TRBJ1-4
cdr3_nt: TGTGCCAGCAGGCAATGGGGGGGGCTTAATGAAAAACTGTTTTTT
cdr3_aa: CASRQWGGLNEKLFF

clone_size: -
d_call: -
v_call: TRBV10-3
j_call: TRBJ1-2
cdr3_nt: TGTGCCATCAGTGATGCTCTGGTTGGCGGATTCGGGGGCTACACCTTC
cdr3_aa: CAISDALVGGFGGYTF

clone_size: -
d_call: -
v_call: TRBV9
j_call: TRBJ2-1
cdr3_nt: TGTGCCAGCAGCGTAGGAAGTTCCCTTTACAATGAGCAGTTCTTC
cdr3_aa: CASSVGSSLYNEQFF

clone_size: -
d_call: TRBD2
v_call: TRBV7-3
j_call: TRBJ2-4
cdr3_nt: TGTGCCAGCAGCTTCGGGACTAGCGGGAGCAAAAACATTCAGTACTTC
cdr3_aa: CASSFGTSGSKNIQYF

clone_size: once
d_call: -
v_call: TRBV6-6
j_call: TRBJ2-1
cdr3_nt: TGTGCCAGCAAGGGGACCTACAATGAGCAGTTCTTC
cdr3_aa: CASKGTYNEQFF

clone_size: -
d_call: TRBD1
v_call: TRBV4-1
j_call: TRBJ1-2
cdr3_nt: TGCGCCAGCAGCGAATCGACAGGGCTCTATGGCTACACCTTC
cdr3_aa: CASSESTGLYGYTF

clone_size: once
d_call: -
v_call: TRBV5-6
j_call: TRBJ1-2
cdr3_nt: TGTGCCAGCACCCTTGGTAGGGGGAACAACTATGGCTACACCTTC
cdr3_aa: CASTLGRGNNYGYTF

clone_size: -
d_call: -
v_call: TRBV9
j_call: TRBJ1-2
cdr3_nt: TGTGCCAGCAACGATGGGGGCTTCTATGGCTACACCTTC
cdr3_aa: CASNDGGFYGYTF

clone_size: -
d_call: -
v_call: TRBV15
j_call: TRBJ2-1
cdr3_nt: TGTGCCACCAGCAGACGATCGTGGGACTACAATGAGCAGTTCTTC
cdr3_aa: CATSRRSWDYNEQFF

clone_size: -
d_call: TRBD1
v_call: TRBV4-1
j_call: TRBJ2-2
cdr3_nt: TGCGCCAGCAGCCAAGACGAATGGGGGACAGTAGTATCCGGGGAGCTGTTTTTT
cdr3_aa: CASSQDEWGTVVSGELFF

clone_size: -
d_call: -
v_call: TRBV7-2
j_call: TRBJ2-5
cdr3_nt: TGTGCCAGCAGCCACGGGACGCTGGTGGGGACCCAGTACTTC
cdr3_aa: CASSHGTLVGTQYF

clone_size: -
d_call: -
v_call: TRBV5-8
j_call: TRBJ2-5
cdr3_nt: TGTGCCAGCAGCTTTCAGTTGGGGGCTCTAGAGACCCAGTACTTC
cdr3_aa: CASSFQLGALETQYF

clone_size: -
d_call: -
v_call: TRBV28
j_call: TRBJ2-5
cdr3_nt: TGTGCCAGCAGTTTAGAGATCGCTAGCCGGACGGAGACCCAGTACTTC
cdr3_aa: CASSLEIASRTETQYF

clone_size: -
d_call: -
v_call: TRBV6-1
j_call: TRBJ1-4
cdr3_nt: TGTGCCAGCAGTGAGGGGACACTGGATGAAAAACTGTTTTTT
cdr3_aa: CASSEGTLDEKLFF

clone_size: -
d_call: -
v_call: TRBV5-4
j_call: TRBJ2-5
cdr3_nt: TGTGCCAGCAGCTTGGCCGAGTCACAGGCCCAGTACTTC
cdr3_aa: CASSLAESQAQYF